This is a list of T cell receptor beta chains from one sample in a study of T cell responses to AZD1222 COVID-19 vaccine. Sequencing used immunoSEQ multiplex PCR; TCRdb keeps in-frame clones, though not all of them. The repertoire holds about 150,000 clones, with 90% to 95% as singletons. Source: peripheral blood, taken 28 days after the second AZD1222 dose. The origin of the receptors is an adult who received the AZD1222 COVID-19 vaccine. CDR3s include the opening cysteine and the closing phenylalanine or tryptophan. Fields, in order: J gene, D gene, clone size, V gene, CDR3 protein, CDR3 DNA. A D gene is named only where the DNA matches it firmly. A clone size is listed for some rows: how often the clone was seen (once, few, many), or a class if it is expanded.

j_gene: TRBJ2-1
d_gene: -
abundance: -
v_gene: TRBV10-3
CDR3aa: CAISDSYNEQFF
CDR3nt: TGTGCCATCAGTGACTCCTACAATGAGCAGTTCTTC

j_gene: TRBJ1-6
d_gene: -
abundance: -
v_gene: TRBV9
CDR3aa: CASSVVSGSNSPLHF
CDR3nt: TGTGCCAGCAGCGTAGTATCGGGGTCTAATTCACCCCTCCACTTT

j_gene: TRBJ1-2
d_gene: -
abundance: -
v_gene: TRBV28
CDR3aa: CASHKGEFYGYTF
CDR3nt: TGTGCCAGTCATAAAGGGGAATTCTATGGCTACACCTTC

j_gene: TRBJ2-3
d_gene: -
abundance: -
v_gene: TRBV4-1
CDR3aa: CASSQERYTQYF
CDR3nt: TGCGCCAGCAGCCAAGAAAGGTACACGCAGTATTTT

j_gene: TRBJ2-1
d_gene: -
abundance: -
v_gene: TRBV6-5
CDR3aa: CASRYRGSYNEQFF
CDR3nt: TGTGCCAGCAGGTACCGGGGCTCCTACAATGAGCAGTTCTTC

j_gene: TRBJ1-2
d_gene: TRBD1
abundance: -
v_gene: TRBV28
CDR3aa: CASRATGRVGYTF
CDR3nt: TGTGCCAGCAGGGCGACAGGGAGAGTCGGCTACACCTTC

j_gene: TRBJ2-7
d_gene: -
abundance: -
v_gene: TRBV18
CDR3aa: CASSPGAQGNEQYF
CDR3nt: TGTGCCAGCTCACCGGGGGCTCAGGGTAACGAGCAGTACTTC

j_gene: TRBJ1-6
d_gene: -
abundance: -
v_gene: TRBV19
CDR3aa: CASSPSLDNSPLHF
CDR3nt: TGTGCCAGTAGTCCCTCGTTAGATAATTCACCCCTCCACTTT

j_gene: TRBJ1-1
d_gene: -
abundance: -
v_gene: TRBV5-1
CDR3aa: CASSFGGFNTEAFF
CDR3nt: TGCGCCAGCAGCTTCGGGGGGTTCAACACTGAAGCTTTCTTT

j_gene: TRBJ1-1
d_gene: -
abundance: once
v_gene: TRBV9
CDR3aa: CASSVGSDTEAFF
CDR3nt: TGTGCCAGCAGCGTTGGGTCGGACACTGAAGCTTTCTTT

j_gene: TRBJ2-3
d_gene: TRBD2
abundance: -
v_gene: TRBV7-2
CDR3aa: CASSLGGGFTDTQYF
CDR3nt: TGTGCCAGCAGCTTAGGGGGAGGGTTCACAGATACGCAGTATTTT

j_gene: TRBJ2-7
d_gene: TRBD1
abundance: -
v_gene: TRBV7-9
CDR3aa: CASSPRQGSSYEQYF
CDR3nt: TGTGCCAGCAGCCCCCGACAGGGGAGCTCCTACGAGCAGTACTTC

j_gene: TRBJ1-6
d_gene: -
abundance: -
v_gene: TRBV30
CDR3aa: CAWGLRDHSPLHF
CDR3nt: TGTGCCTGGGGACTCCGGGACCACTCACCCCTCCACTTT

j_gene: TRBJ2-7
d_gene: TRBD1
abundance: few
v_gene: TRBV5-1
CDR3aa: CASSIIGTGGSYEQYF
CDR3nt: TGCGCCAGCAGTATTATCGGGACAGGGGGCTCCTACGAGCAGTACTTC

j_gene: TRBJ1-2
d_gene: -
abundance: -
v_gene: TRBV7-8
CDR3aa: CASSRRVGTNYGYTF
CDR3nt: TGTGCCAGCAGCCGGAGGGTCGGGACAAACTATGGCTACACCTTC

j_gene: TRBJ2-5
d_gene: TRBD2
abundance: -
v_gene: TRBV7-9
CDR3aa: CASSQLAGGQETQYF
CDR3nt: TGTGCCAGCAGCCAACTAGCGGGGGGTCAAGAGACCCAGTACTTC

j_gene: TRBJ2-7
d_gene: -
abundance: -
v_gene: TRBV28
CDR3aa: CASRLQGERTYEQYF
CDR3nt: TGTGCCAGCAGATTACAGGGTGAGAGGACCTACGAGCAGTACTTC

j_gene: TRBJ2-1
d_gene: TRBD2
abundance: once
v_gene: TRBV18
CDR3aa: CASSTTSAAYNEQFF
CDR3nt: TGTGCCAGCTCGACGACTAGCGCCGCCTACAATGAGCAGTTCTTC

j_gene: TRBJ1-5
d_gene: TRBD1
abundance: -
v_gene: TRBV6-4
CDR3aa: CASRATGGSNQPQHF
CDR3nt: TGTGCCAGCAGAGCTACAGGGGGTAGCAATCAGCCCCAGCATTTT

j_gene: TRBJ2-4
d_gene: -
abundance: -
v_gene: TRBV2
CDR3aa: CASRPNWASNIQYF
CDR3nt: TGTGCCAGCAGGCCGAACTGGGCTTCTAACATTCAGTACTTC

j_gene: TRBJ2-1
d_gene: -
abundance: -
v_gene: TRBV7-2
CDR3aa: CASSLRGSYNEQFF
CDR3nt: TGTGCCAGCAGCTTAAGGGGGTCCTACAATGAGCAGTTCTTC

j_gene: TRBJ2-3
d_gene: -
abundance: -
v_gene: TRBV5-1
CDR3aa: CASSLEGGRPTDTQYF
CDR3nt: TGCGCCAGCAGCTTGGAGGGGGGCCGTCCCACAGATACGCAGTATTTT

j_gene: TRBJ1-2
d_gene: TRBD1
abundance: -
v_gene: TRBV19
CDR3aa: CASSNRPGTGRYYGYTF
CDR3nt: TGTGCCAGTAGTAATAGACCAGGGACAGGACGGTATTATGGCTACACCTTC

j_gene: TRBJ1-4
d_gene: TRBD1
abundance: -
v_gene: TRBV18
CDR3aa: CASSPAVQTGGYEKLFF
CDR3nt: TGTGCCAGCTCACCGGCCGTTCAAACAGGGGGTTATGAAAAACTGTTTTTT

j_gene: TRBJ2-6
d_gene: -
abundance: -
v_gene: TRBV21-1
CDR3aa: CASSKDGQELMCGANVLTF
CDR3nt: TGTGCCAGCAGCAAAGACGGACAGGAGTTAATGTGTGGGGCCAACGTCCTGACTTTC

j_gene: TRBJ1-3
d_gene: -
abundance: once
v_gene: TRBV3-1/TRBV3-2
CDR3aa: CASSQAVWTVSPRDTIYF
CDR3nt: TGTGCCAGCAGCCAAGCGGTCTGGACAGTTTCACCACGGGACACCATATATTTT

j_gene: TRBJ1-2
d_gene: -
abundance: -
v_gene: TRBV6-1
CDR3aa: CASSDSGVAGYTF
CDR3nt: TGTGCCAGCAGTGATTCAGGGGTCGCTGGCTACACCTTC

j_gene: TRBJ1-5
d_gene: -
abundance: -
v_gene: TRBV18
CDR3aa: CASSHPGTDSNQPQHF
CDR3nt: TGTGCCAGCTCACACCCCGGGACGGATAGCAATCAGCCCCAGCATTTT

j_gene: TRBJ1-1
d_gene: -
abundance: -
v_gene: TRBV12-5
CDR3aa: CASGENTEAFF
CDR3nt: TGTGCTAGTGGGGAGAACACTGAAGCTTTCTTT

j_gene: TRBJ2-7
d_gene: -
abundance: -
v_gene: TRBV2
CDR3aa: CASRTGVSYEQYF
CDR3nt: TGTGCCAGCAGAACCGGGGTCTCCTACGAGCAGTACTTC

j_gene: TRBJ2-2
d_gene: TRBD2
abundance: -
v_gene: TRBV12-5
CDR3aa: CASGLVLPRLAGDKPGELFF
CDR3nt: TGTGCTAGTGGTTTGGTACTACCTAGACTAGCGGGAGATAAGCCCGGGGAGCTGTTTTTT

j_gene: TRBJ2-5
d_gene: -
abundance: -
v_gene: TRBV6-1
CDR3aa: CASSEARGQGSFQETQYF
CDR3nt: TGTGCCAGCAGTGAAGCGCGGGGGCAGGGATCCTTCCAAGAGACCCAGTACTTC

j_gene: TRBJ1-1
d_gene: -
abundance: once
v_gene: TRBV3-1/TRBV3-2
CDR3aa: CASSRHVDRQREAFF
CDR3nt: TGTGCCAGCAGCCGTCACGTGGATCGCCAAAGGGAAGCTTTCTTT

j_gene: TRBJ1-4
d_gene: -
abundance: -
v_gene: TRBV19
CDR3aa: CASGNRGVDEKLFF
CDR3nt: TGTGCCAGTGGAAATAGGGGGGTGGATGAAAAACTGTTTTTT

j_gene: TRBJ1-6
d_gene: -
abundance: -
v_gene: TRBV5-6
CDR3aa: CASSFPGVDSPLHF
CDR3nt: TGTGCCAGCAGCTTTCCAGGGGTCGATTCACCCCTCCACTTT

j_gene: TRBJ1-2
d_gene: -
abundance: -
v_gene: TRBV9
CDR3aa: CASSRLSYTF
CDR3nt: TGTGCCAGCAGCCGATTAAGCTACACCTTC

j_gene: TRBJ1-1
d_gene: -
abundance: -
v_gene: TRBV25-1
CDR3aa: CASREPGHTEAFF
CDR3nt: TGTGCCAGCAGGGAGCCGGGGCACACTGAAGCTTTCTTT

j_gene: TRBJ2-7
d_gene: TRBD1
abundance: -
v_gene: TRBV6-5
CDR3aa: CASSYFGTGDGEQYF
CDR3nt: TGTGCCAGCAGTTACTTTGGGACAGGGGACGGCGAGCAGTACTTC

j_gene: TRBJ1-5
d_gene: -
abundance: -
v_gene: TRBV30
CDR3aa: CAWGTYSNQPQHF
CDR3nt: TGTGCCTGGGGCACATATAGCAATCAGCCCCAGCATTTT

j_gene: TRBJ1-4
d_gene: -
abundance: -
v_gene: TRBV29-1
CDR3aa: CSGVSATNEKLFF
CDR3nt: TGCAGCGGCGTCAGTGCAACTAATGAAAAACTGTTTTTT

j_gene: TRBJ2-2
d_gene: -
abundance: -
v_gene: TRBV10-3
CDR3aa: CATSDNTPNTGELFF
CDR3nt: TGTGCCACCTCAGACAATACCCCGAACACCGGGGAGCTGTTTTTT

j_gene: TRBJ1-3
d_gene: -
abundance: -
v_gene: TRBV6-2/TRBV6-3
CDR3aa: CASSPTGTRSGNTIYF
CDR3nt: TGTGCCAGCAGCCCTACAGGCACCCGCTCTGGAAACACCATATATTTT

j_gene: TRBJ1-6
d_gene: -
abundance: few
v_gene: TRBV6-5
CDR3aa: CASQARDTSPLHF
CDR3nt: TGTGCCAGTCAGGCCAGGGACACCTCACCCCTCCACTTT

j_gene: TRBJ2-1
d_gene: -
abundance: -
v_gene: TRBV4-2
CDR3aa: CASSPNDGTYNEQFF
CDR3nt: TGTGCCAGCAGCCCAAATGACGGGACGTACAATGAGCAGTTCTTC

j_gene: TRBJ1-3
d_gene: -
abundance: once
v_gene: TRBV6-1
CDR3aa: CASSEGLLGGLGNTIYF
CDR3nt: TGTGCCAGCAGTGAAGGGCTGTTGGGGGGGCTTGGAAACACCATATATTTT

j_gene: TRBJ2-7
d_gene: TRBD2
abundance: -
v_gene: TRBV24-1
CDR3aa: CATSEGRDGAYEQYF
CDR3nt: TGTGCCACCAGTGAGGGGAGGGACGGAGCCTACGAGCAGTACTTC

j_gene: TRBJ1-1
d_gene: -
abundance: -
v_gene: TRBV7-9
CDR3aa: CASSQIAPVAFF
CDR3nt: TGTGCCAGCAGCCAGATAGCCCCAGTGGCTTTCTTT

j_gene: TRBJ1-2
d_gene: -
abundance: -
v_gene: TRBV9
CDR3aa: CASSVGAVKANYGYTF
CDR3nt: TGTGCCAGCAGCGTAGGGGCAGTTAAGGCTAACTATGGCTACACCTTC

j_gene: TRBJ2-1
d_gene: -
abundance: -
v_gene: TRBV25-1
CDR3aa: CASSMPMVNEQFF
CDR3nt: TGTGCCAGCAGCATGCCTATGGTAAATGAGCAGTTCTTC

j_gene: TRBJ1-6
d_gene: -
abundance: once
v_gene: TRBV5-1
CDR3aa: CASRGDLLGTSPLHF
CDR3nt: TGCGCCAGCAGGGGTGACCTTCTGGGGACTTCACCCCTCCACTTT

j_gene: TRBJ2-2
d_gene: -
abundance: -
v_gene: TRBV27
CDR3aa: CASSWNRVSATGELFF
CDR3nt: TGTGCCAGCAGTTGGAACAGGGTTTCGGCCACCGGGGAGCTGTTTTTT